This entry is about one TCR beta chain. CDR3 length equals 16 residues. The V end was cut by 7 bases, the J end by 7 bases, with 28 bases between. Germline lookup yields CDR1 GTSNPN and CDR2 SVGIG (reference sequence). The data were taken from a study of T cell changes during pregnancy in multiple sclerosis. Assay used: immunoSEQ multiplex PCR; TCRdb lists only in-frame clones, some missing. The sample records about 36,000 clones, just over 90% being singletons. The sequenced sample was CD4+ T cells from peripheral blood mononuclear cells, obtained in the first trimester of pregnancy. This TCR came from a female donor with multiple sclerosis, enrolled in a pregnancy study. The genes are TRBV30 and TRBJ1-2; D may be TRBD1 (6 bases). In nucleotides, the CDR3 is TGTGCCTTCTTCAACCCGGTATGGCAGGGGCGCCTTGGCTACACCTTC. Its translation is CAFFNPVWQGRLGYTF.